The 21 T cell receptor beta chains presented below share a single source sample, sequenced in a study of cytomegalovirus exposure and HLA in healthy donors. Primers: 60 Vbeta forward and 13 Jbeta reverse. Generated by immunoSEQ multiplex PCR, the TCRdb table keeps only in-frame clones and is missing some. The repertoire has more than 140,000 clones, roughly 74% of them found once; the top ten carry 3% to 3.5%. The material sequenced was PBMCs. These receptors came from a man between 40 and 49 years old in good health and CMV-seronegative.

V is TRBV2 and J is TRBJ2-7, with 7 bases identical to TRBD1. The CDR3 covers 13 residues. The J segment lost 3 bases and the V segment lost 11 bases, leaving 10 bases of the junction unmatched. In germline, CDR1 is SNHLY, CDR2 FYNNEI. The CDR3 DNA is TGTGCCGGGCGAAGGACAGGAAACTACGAGCAGTACTTC. This gives the protein CAGRRTGNYEQYF.

This clone was recorded once. J is TRBJ2-2 and V is TRBV11-3; TRBD2 matches 9 bases. The V gene end was trimmed by 2 bases and the J gene end by 5 bases; junction bases not matched to a gene: 6. The germline CDR1 and CDR2 sequences are SGHNT and YENEEA. The CDR3 is 16 residues long. CDR3 sequence (DNA): TGTGCCAGCAGCTTATACGGCGGGGGGGGTACCGGGGAGCTGTTTTTT. This translates into CASSLYGGGGTGELFF.

The chain employs TRBV18 and TRBJ1-2; D is perhaps TRBD1 (5 bases). This CDR3 spans 16 amino acids. Trimming removed 2 bases at V and 2 bases at J, with 15 bases between. The germline gives CDR1 KGHSH, CDR2 LQKENI. CDR3 DNA sequence: TGTGCCAGCTCACCAATTGACGGGGCGGGGAACTATGGCTACACCTTC. It translates to CASSPIDGAGNYGYTF.

A few counts support this clone. The genes are TRBV29-1 and TRBJ1-2; D possibly corresponds to TRBD1 (6 bases). The V and J ends lost 6 bases and 5 bases respectively, with 10 bases between them. The CDR3 spans 11 residues. The germline V gene has CDR1 SQVTM and CDR2 ANQGSEA. CDR3 in DNA: TGCAGCGTAGGGGGTTTTTATGGCTACACCTTC. Translating it yields CSVGGFYGYTF.

This clone was seen more than once but under ten times. CDR3 DNA: TGTGCCAGCTCACCACCGAAAGACAGGGGCACTGAAGCTTTCTTT. Amino acid sequence: CASSPPKDRGTEAFF. The V call is TRBV18, the J call TRBJ1-1; 8 bases are a match to TRBD1. Germline V lookup: CDR1 KGHSH, CDR2 LQKENI. Trimming at V came to 0 bases and at J to 4 bases, leaving 4 bases not matched to a gene. The CDR3 covers 15 residues.

The chain joins TRBV4-3 to TRBJ2-7; D may be TRBD1 (5 bases). V was pared by 1 base and J by 6 bases, with 13 bases between. Germline loops: CDR1 LGHNA, CDR2 YSLEER. This CDR3 is built from 14 residues. The CDR3: CASSQAPGKLEQYF. CDR3 DNA sequence: TGCGCCAGCAGCCAAGCCCCAGGGAAGCTCGAGCAGTACTTC.

This clone was seen only a few times. The V and J genes are TRBV5-4 and TRBJ2-7, with TRBD2 matching over 7 bases. In germline, CDR1 is SGHNT, CDR2 YYREEE (reference sequence). The CDR3 is 15 residues long. V dropped 1 base and J dropped 4; count of bases not matched to a gene: 8. The CDR3: CASSLSSGEAYEQYF. The CDR3 DNA is TGTGCCAGCAGCTTGTCCAGCGGGGAAGCGTACGAGCAGTACTTC.

This chain connects TRBV28 to TRBJ1-6; 8 bases are shared with TRBD1. Germline V gene data show CDR1 as MDHEN and CDR2 as SYDVKM. This CDR3 has 16 amino acids. With 6 bases clipped from V and 10 bases from J, the junction kept 14 bases outside the gene matches. CDR3 sequence: CASSPSQTGAGSPLHF. The CDR3, as DNA: TGTGCCAGCAGCCCAAGTCAGACAGGGGCTGGGTCACCCCTCCACTTT. The complete variable domain, with remaining parts taken from reference TRBV28 and TRBJ1-6, reads DVKVTQSSRYLVKRTGEKVFLECVQDMDHENMFWYRQDPGLGLRLIYFSYDVKMKEKGDIPEGYSVSREKKERFSLILESASTNQTSMYLCASSPSQTGAGSPLHFGNGTRLTVT.

This clone was detected a few times. The chain is built from TRBV10-3 and TRBJ2-2; weak D call: TRBD1 (5 bases). This CDR3 is 15 amino acids long. The germline V gene has CDR1 ENHRY and CDR2 SYGVKD. Trimming took 6 bases from V and 0 from J, leaving 11 bases between them. This chain's CDR3 is CAISPTAANTGELFF. The CDR3 coding sequence is TGTGCCATCAGCCCGACAGCCGCGAACACCGGGGAGCTGTTTTTT.

The rearrangement uses TRBV18 and TRBJ2-7, with D perhaps matching TRBD1 (5 bases). The V gene lost 1 base and the J gene lost 3 bases, with 13 bases spanning the gap. The CDR3 consists of 15 residues. Germline V gene lookup returns CDR1 KGHSH and CDR2 LQKENI. The CDR3 bases are TGTGCCAGCTCACCACGGGGCGTCGGTTACTACGAGCAGTACTTC. It codes for CASSPRGVGYYEQYF.

The chain carries TRBV15 and TRBJ2-7, with 8 bases lining up with TRBD1. V shed 5 bases, J shed 4 bases, and the junction held 10 bases outside the gene matches. The CDR3 has 15 amino acids. Germline loops: CDR1 LNHNV, CDR2 YYDKDF (reference sequence). The CDR3 DNA reads TGTGCCACCAGCGCCCAGACAGGGGATTTGTACGAGCAGTACTTC. It is translated as CATSAQTGDLYEQYF.

This clone was seen more than once but under ten times. The J gene is TRBJ1-2, the V gene TRBV6-5; D ambiguous. Germline V CDR1 and CDR2: MNHEY, SVGAGI. The CDR3 length is 15 residues. Trimming left V 2 bases short and J 0 bases short, with 10 bases between. The CDR3 reads CASSYLGSSNYGYTF. Here the CDR3 DNA reads TGTGCCAGCAGTTACCTCGGGTCTTCTAACTATGGCTACACCTTC.

This chain joins TRBV5-1 and TRBJ1-6; D possibly corresponds to TRBD1 (5 bases). CDR3 length: 15 residues. Deletions cut 4 bases from V and 8 bases from J, with 16 bases between. Per germline, CDR1 SGHRS and CDR2 YFSETQ. CDR3 coding DNA: TGCGCCAGCAGCCCCGATGGCCCCAGGGATTCACCCCTCCACTTT. As protein: CASSPDGPRDSPLHF.

This clone was seen just once. V is TRBV9 and J is TRBJ1-2; D call uncertain. The CDR3 has 14 amino acids. Germline V gene data show CDR1 as SGDLS and CDR2 as YYNGEE. Trimming left V 3 bases short and J 5 bases short, with 14 bases between. The CDR3 DNA reads TGTGCCAGCAGCGCGGAGGGTCGAGGATATGGCTACACCTTC. Residues: CASSAEGRGYGYTF. The variable domain in full, completed from reference TRBV9 and TRBJ1-2, reads DSGVTQTPKHLITATGQRVTLRCSPRSGDLSVYWYQQSLDQGLQFLIQYYNGEERAKGNILERFSAQQFPDLHSELNLSSLELGDSALYFCASSAEGRGYGYTFGSGTRLTVV.

This clone has a handful of counts. The V and J genes are TRBV19 and TRBJ1-1, with no clear D. This CDR3 region has 16 residues. V was clipped by 1 base and J by 0 bases, with 12 bases between them. Germline V gives CDR1 LNHDA, CDR2 SQIVND (reference sequence). The CDR3 nucleotides are TGTGCCAGTAGTATAGGCAGTCGGAGGATGAACACTGAAGCTTTCTTT. Protein sequence: CASSIGSRRMNTEAFF.

J is TRBJ2-7 and V is TRBV30; TRBD2 agrees at 11 bases. The CDR3 contains 14 residues. Germline-derived CDR1 and CDR2 are GTSNPN and SVGIG (reference sequence). The trim removed 8 bases at V and 3 bases at J, leaving 9 bases unmatched. DNA for the CDR3: TGTGCCGGGGGACTTACTAGCGGGGGCTACGAGCAGTACTTC. This codes for CAGGLTSGGYEQYF. The full variable domain, rest sourced from reference TRBV30 and TRBJ2-7, is SQTIHQWPATLVQPVGSPLSLECTVEGTSNPNLYWYRQAAGRGLQLLFYSVGIGQISSEVPQNLSASRPQDRQFILSSKKLLLSDSGFYLCAGGLTSGGYEQYFGPGTRLTVT.

The chain combines TRBV5-6 with TRBJ2-2; TRBD1 matches at 9 bases. V lost 0 bases to trimming and J lost 4 bases; unmatched junction nucleotides: 10. The V gene's germline CDR1 is SGHDT and CDR2 YYEEEE. The length of the CDR3 is 18 residues. The CDR3: CASSLALGQGFGTGELFF. CDR3 in DNA: TGTGCCAGCAGCTTGGCGCTTGGACAGGGGTTTGGCACCGGGGAGCTGTTTTTT.

This rearrangement joins TRBV27 to TRBJ1-2, with TRBD1 matching over 7 bases. The germline gives CDR1 MNHEY, CDR2 SMNVEV (reference sequence). CDR3 size: 15 residues. The ends lost 3 bases at V and 1 base at J; junction bases unmatched: 5. The CDR3 reads CASSFVSGGNYGYTF. DNA for the CDR3: TGTGCCAGCAGTTTCGTGTCAGGGGGTAACTATGGCTACACCTTC.

The J gene is TRBJ2-5, the V gene TRBV14, with D possibly being TRBD1 (6 bases). CDR1 is SGHDN and CDR2 is FVKESK in the germline V gene. Trimming cost V 0 bases and J 1 base, with 15 bases left between them. CDR3 length: 17 residues. CDR3: CASSQEWGHSLQETQYF. CDR3 coding DNA: TGTGCCAGCAGCCAAGAATGGGGACACTCCCTCCAAGAGACCCAGTACTTC. Together with reference TRBV14 and TRBJ2-5, the CDR3 gives the full variable domain: EAGVTQFPSHSVIEKGQTVTLRCDPISGHDNLYWYRRVMGKEIKFLLHFVKESKQDESGMPNNRFLAERTGGTYSTLKVQPAELEDSGVYFCASSQEWGHSLQETQYFGPGTRLLVL.

The genes are TRBV5-1 and TRBJ2-1; TRBD1 matches at 10 bases. In germline, CDR1 is SGHRS, CDR2 YFSETQ. The CDR3 is made up of 14 amino acids. J was trimmed by 6 bases and V by 3 bases; bases with no gene match: 3. The CDR3 DNA reads TGCGCCAGCAGCTCTCGGACAGGGGGCAATGAGCAGTTCTTC. Protein product: CASSSRTGGNEQFF.

Details on this clone: Lacking the conserved final phenylalanine or tryptophan, this CDR3 likely reflects a read error. The rearrangement uses TRBV6-5 and TRBJ1-1; D is unclear. Trimming stripped 2 bases from V and 1 base from J, with 5 bases between. The V gene's germline CDR1 is MNHEY and CDR2 SVGAGI. This CDR3 contains 13 residues. The CDR3 nucleotides are TGTGCCAGCAGTTACCAGGCGAACACTGAAGCTTTCCTT. Translation: CASSYQANTEAFL.